The entry that follows covers one T cell receptor (beta chain) sequence. Its antigen is unidentified. Assembly of TCR beta libraries relied on iRepertoire HTBI primers together with Arm-PCR of CDR3 regions. TCRdb recomputed calls from the multiplex PCR reads with MiXCR, one row per CDR3 protein. In the table there are roughly 400,000 distinct CDR3 sequences, around 21% of which are singletons. The time point: persistent/refractory GD, antithyroid drugs over 5 years with positive TRAb. Extracted RNA from PBMCs served as the source of the TCR library. Patients met American Thyroid Association criteria for Graves' disease. Enrollment of patients was through an endocrinology department in Xi'an, China. This sample was taken from a study of regulatory T cells in long-lasting Graves disease. The CDR3 totals 16 residues. Trimming shortened V by 7 bases and J by 0 bases, and 16 bases separated the two germline ends. The germline gives CDR1 ENHRY, CDR2 SYGVKD.

Study results and limitations: The researchers studied only peripheral blood, not thyroid tissue. Favored usage of TRBV28, TRBJ1-2 and TRBJ2-5 was recorded in persistent disease.

The sequenced sample was peripheral blood mononuclear cells (PBMCs), obtained when the disease was refractory, from a patient treated with antithyroid drugs. V and J are TRBV10-3 and TRBJ2-1; perhaps TRBD1 as D (6 bases). The sequence was collected from a female donor with Graves disease. DNA of the CDR3: TGTGCCATCACCAACCGGGACACCGACTCCTACAATGAGCAGTTCTTC. Amino acid sequence: CAITNRDTDSYNEQFF.